The entry that follows covers one TCR beta chain sequence. Its recognized antigen is unknown. No per-base quality is available; no much larger clone lies one base away. Libraries came from 5' RACE. The sequencer was an Illumina HiSeq 2500. The second PCR ran for roughly 7 to 12 cycles and used a J-beta primer mix along with a sample-barcoded 5' primer. Each TCR beta cDNA molecule received a unique molecular identifier from a template-switch 5' adaptor carrying 12 random nucleotides. At least 3 million CDR3-containing paired-end reads were obtained from each sample. First-strand cDNA synthesis was performed from all RNA using the Mint cDNA synthesis kit, with priming by a TRBC-specific oligonucleotide. Following uracil-DNA glycosylase treatment, all cDNA underwent a first 18-cycle PCR with the universal primers M1SS and BC2_uni_R. Processing in the source paper ran as follows. Normalization of each sample was performed by random selection of 1 million high-quality reads, each carrying a distinct molecular identifier. Reads sharing molecular identifiers were discarded rather than binned into consensus sequences. MiTCR, run with a Q25 quality threshold and the strictest error-elimination algorithm, handled CDR3 identification, clonotype clustering and error correction. A nonparametric unseen species model using Euler transformation provided a lower-bound estimate of total TCR beta diversity. The public reads were quality trimmed at Q25 with fastp and then assembled into clones with MiXCR by TCRdb, keeping productive beta chains. When rows share a CDR3 protein, they turn into one entry using the most common DNA and genes. TCRdb, rather than the study authors, made the V and J calls. A total of about 1.4 million distinct CDR3 sequences appear in this sample, roughly 64% of them only once. The ten largest account for over 5% of the sample.

This sample is drawn from a study of blood T cells in healthy people across ages (dated by TCRdb to 2013 to 2016). Looking at the study overall: In model experiments, template switching captured roughly one uniquely barcoded TCR beta cDNA molecule for every two T cells. Using deep sequencing normalized with unique cDNA molecular identifiers, the study measured how TCR beta repertoire diversity changes with age. The donors were divided into four age groups: young (average around 16 years), middle-aged (roughly 40), aged (62) and long-lived (about 84). To avoid experimental bias, donors of different ages were spread randomly across the sequencing lanes. Two additional independent replicas of 1 million unique cDNA reads from the same blood draw were analyzed for two donors (one aged 18 to 30 and one aged 80 or older).

The germline V gene (reference sequence) specifies DFQATT as CDR1 and SNEGSKA as CDR2. The CDR3 starts with the cysteine, ends with the phenylalanine, and has 14 residues. Of the read, only the CDR3 DNA is kept; its 42 bases are in frame from base 1. The germline ends are 16 bases apart after V is trimmed by 6 bases and J by 2 bases. The study at large found these results: Estimates of total diversity from one million sequenced T cells were regarded as lower bounds and underestimates. Compared with the aged group, the long-lived group had more naive CD4+ T cells, fewer expanded clones and increased TCR diversity, suggesting age selection. Observed TCR beta diversity correlated strongly with the percentage of naive T cells measured by flow cytometry. Donor CMV infection status was unknown, potentially confounding age-related changes in expanded clonotypes. Bulk unsorted PBMC profiling prevented conclusive comparison of naive and antigen-experienced compartments. Observed TCR beta diversity per million T cells fell roughly linearly with age, and a significant reduction was already apparent by age around 40.

The approximately 39 donors, aged roughly 6 to 95 years, were systemically healthy Caucasian individuals from Russia. Each donor gave 9.5 to 10 milliliters of peripheral blood, drawn into EDTA-treated Vacutainer tubes. Ficoll-Paque density-gradient centrifugation was used to isolate PBMCs, with at least 6 million per sample. Total RNA was extracted from PBMCs with Trizol reagent, with at least 5 micrograms obtained per sample. The percentages of naive CD45RAhigh/CD27high T cells were determined by flow cytometry on a PBMC aliquot from every donor. This clonotype was sampled from a man aged 18 to 29 in good health. The V and J segments used are TRBV20-1 and TRBJ1-1; TRBD1 might be the D gene, on 5 matching bases. The source material was blood. At the DNA level, the sequence is TGCAGTGCCAGCCGGGACGGAAGAAACACTGAAGCTTTCTTT. The translation is CSASRDGRNTEAFF.